The 31 T cell receptor beta chains reported below all come from one sample, sequenced in a study of blood T cell repertoires in COVID-19. The assay was immunoSEQ multiplex PCR, and TCRdb's table has in-frame clones only and misses some. The repertoire has 150,000 or so clones, about nine tenths of them found once; the top ten carry approximately 4.3%. The specimen sequenced was PBMCs or T cells enriched from blood (not recorded which). These TCRs come from a woman between 40 and 55 years old who had been exposed to COVID-19.

CDR3: CASSPAGTSGRATGELFF. CDR3 DNA: TGTGCCAGCAGTCCCGCCGGGACTAGCGGGAGGGCCACCGGGGAGCTGTTTTTT. The genes are TRBV11-2 and TRBJ2-2, with 16 bases lining up with TRBD2. With 6 bases clipped from V and 4 bases from J, the junction kept 8 bases outside the gene matches. Germline CDR1 reads SGHAT; CDR2 reads FQNNGV. This CDR3 is 18 amino acids long.

The J gene is TRBJ1-2, the V gene TRBV2; no definite D call. The CDR3 loop spans 12 amino acids. Germline V gene sequence: CDR1 SNHLY, CDR2 FYNNEI. The ends were cut back, 5 bases at V and 2 bases at J, with 6 bases in the middle. CDR3 in DNA: TGTGCCAGCAGTTCACAGAACTATGGCTACACCTTC. Protein product: CASSSQNYGYTF.

The chain carries TRBV18 and TRBJ1-1, with no clear D. Trimming left V 0 bases short and J 5 bases short, with 10 bases between. This CDR3 spans 14 amino acids. The V gene's germline CDR1 is KGHSH and CDR2 LQKENI. The CDR3 reads CASSPPTVGTEAFF. CDR3 DNA sequence: TGTGCCAGCTCACCACCTACAGTAGGAACTGAAGCTTTCTTT.

The chain has TRBV7-9 and TRBJ1-1; TRBD1 might be the D (5 bases). Trimming pared 5 bases from V and 1 base from J, leaving 11 bases between. The CDR3 length is 14 residues. Per the germline V gene, CDR1 is SEHNR and CDR2 is FQNEAQ (reference sequence). The CDR3 DNA is TGTGCCAGCAGCCCCCGGGGGGGGAACACTGAAGCTTTCTTT. Translated: CASSPRGGNTEAFF.

The chain uses TRBV27 and TRBJ1-3; D perhaps matches TRBD1 (5 bases). The CDR3 totals 15 residues. Between the trimmed V and J ends, which lost 6 bases and 0 bases, there was a span of 12 bases. Germline CDR1 MNHEY, CDR2 SMNVEV (reference sequence). The CDR3 sequence: CASSGGVSSGNTIYF. For the CDR3, the DNA is TGTGCCAGCAGCGGAGGGGTTAGCTCTGGAAACACCATATATTTT.

This clone was found a few times. The genes are TRBV5-6 and TRBJ2-7; D is uncertain. The germline V gene has CDR1 SGHDT and CDR2 YYEEEE. The length of the CDR3 is 13 residues. V lost 4 bases to trimming and J lost 5 bases, with 13 bases between them. The CDR3 bases are TGTGCCAGCAGCCAGGAAAATAGGAACGAGCAGTACTTC. It codes for CASSQENRNEQYF.

This sequence joins TRBV5-1 and TRBJ2-1, with 16 bases fitting TRBD2. The V and J ends lost 4 bases and 2 bases, in that order; junction bases with no gene match: 9. Per the germline V gene, CDR1 is SGHRS and CDR2 is YFSETQ. The CDR3 has 19 residues. This CDR3 is CASSLDPGLAGGPYNEQFF. In DNA, the CDR3 is TGCGCCAGCAGCCTCGACCCGGGACTAGCGGGGGGGCCCTACAATGAGCAGTTCTTC.

This chain links TRBV6-2 or TRBV6-3 with TRBJ2-7, with 11 bases identical to TRBD2. Germline assignment: CDR1 MNHEY and CDR2 SVGEGT. The CDR3 is 15 residues long. With V trimmed by 3 bases and J by 3 bases, 4 bases remained unmatched. CDR3 in amino acids: CASSYSGRAFYEQYF. CDR3 sequence (DNA): TGTGCCAGCAGTTATAGCGGGAGGGCCTTCTACGAGCAGTACTTC.

The chain links TRBV6-5 to TRBJ2-7; 8 bases match TRBD1. V lost 5 bases to trimming and J lost 6 bases; unmatched junction nucleotides: 3. The germline V gene encodes CDR1 MNHEY and CDR2 SVGAGI. The CDR3 length is 12 residues. This CDR3 is CASSLGQGEQYF. The CDR3 nucleotides are TGTGCCAGCAGTCTTGGACAGGGCGAGCAGTACTTC.

The chain uses TRBV12-5 and TRBJ2-7; D gene ambiguous. This CDR3 has 12 amino acids. Germline V gene sequence: CDR1 LGHNT, CDR2 FRNRAP. Trimming took off 5 bases at V and 7 bases at J, with 12 bases between the two ends. The DNA of the CDR3 is TGTGCTAGTGGTCCCACCCCCCGGGAGCAGTACTTC. This encodes CASGPTPREQYF. Looking up the rest from reference TRBV12-5 and TRBJ2-7 gives the full variable domain: DARVTQTPRHKVTEMGQEVTMRCQPILGHNTVFWYRQTMMQGLELLAYFRNRAPLDDSGMPKDRFSAEMPDATLATLKIQPSEPRDSAVYFCASGPTPREQYFGPGTRLTVT.

The J gene is TRBJ2-3, the V gene TRBV4-3; D is perhaps TRBD1 (9 bases). V was trimmed by 4 bases and J by 3 bases, leaving 23 bases between them. Germline CDR1 is LGHNA and CDR2 is YSLEER. This CDR3 contains 18 residues. CDR3 protein: CASSPQGAAGVVTDTQYF. The CDR3 DNA reads as TGCGCCAGCAGCCCACAGGGGGCAGCGGGAGTTGTTACAGATACGCAGTATTTT.

The gene calls are TRBV3-1 (or the pseudogene TRBV3-2) and TRBJ1-1, with a tentative D call TRBD1 (6 bases). The CDR3 runs to 14 residues. V lost 3 bases, J lost 3 bases, and 11 bases lay in between. Germline V gene data show CDR1 as LGHDT and CDR2 as YNNKEL (reference sequence). CDR3 region: CASSHRGGDTEAFF. In DNA form, the CDR3 reads TGTGCCAGCAGCCACAGGGGTGGGGACACTGAAGCTTTCTTT.

The rearrangement links TRBV6-1 to TRBJ1-5; 8 bases map to TRBD1. Germline CDR1 MNHNS, CDR2 SASEGT. V lost 4 bases and J lost 3; bases outside the gene matches: 8. The CDR3 has 16 residues. The CDR3 loop reads CASSGNRGQDNQPQHF. The CDR3 coding sequence is TGTGCCAGCAGTGGGAACAGGGGACAGGACAATCAGCCCCAGCATTTT.

The V and J genes are TRBV6-2 or TRBV6-3 and TRBJ1-6, with 7 bases that match TRBD1. CDR3 length: 14 amino acids. Germline CDR1 is MNHEY and CDR2 is SVGEGT. Losses at the gene ends were 5 bases for V and 9 bases for J; bases not matched to a gene: 7. The DNA for the CDR3 is TGTGCCAGCAGTCCCGGGACAGTAGTTTCACCCCTCCACTTT. Residues: CASSPGTVVSPLHF.

CDR3 nucleotide sequence: TGTGCCAGCAGTTTTTTGCCGAGAACCTCGACGAACACCGGGGAGCTGTTTTTT. Amino acid sequence: CASSFLPRTSTNTGELFF. The chain combines TRBV27 with TRBJ2-2; D uncertain. V shed 3 bases and J shed 0 bases, with 17 bases lying between them. CDR3 length: 18 amino acids. Germline loops: CDR1 MNHEY, CDR2 SMNVEV (reference sequence).

V usage is TRBV12-3 or TRBV12-4 and J usage is TRBJ1-5; D might be TRBD1 (5 bases). The CDR3 sequence is 13 residues long. The V and J ends lost 6 bases and 6 bases respectively, with 12 bases between them. CDR3 bases: TGTGCCAGCAGCTCACAAGACAGTCAGCCCCAGCATTTT. Its translation: CASSSQDSQPQHF.

The CDR3 region has the DNA TGTGCCAGCAGCCAAGAGACAGGGACGAGGACTGAAGCTTTCTTT. This codes for CASSQETGTRTEAFF. The V gene is TRBV4-2, the J gene TRBJ1-1; 7 positions agree with TRBD1. The length of the CDR3 is 15 residues. With 0 bases clipped from V and 5 bases from J, the junction kept 6 bases outside the gene matches. From germline, CDR1 is LGHNA and CDR2 YNFKEQ.

The chain carries TRBV9 and TRBJ2-3; D remains unclear. CDR1 is SGDLS, CDR2 YYNGEE, per germline. The CDR3 is 20 amino acids. V was shortened by 0 bases and J by 4 bases, with 27 bases between the two germline ends. CDR3 bases: TGTGCCAGCAGCGTAGTCGGTATAGTTAGCAATTCGCCCTTCTCAGATACGCAGTATTTT. The encoded protein is CASSVVGIVSNSPFSDTQYF.

The chain uses TRBV7-9 and TRBJ2-2, with TRBD2 matching 8 bases. Germline V gene data show CDR1 as SEHNR and CDR2 as FQNEAQ (reference sequence). V was clipped by 5 bases and J by 8 bases; unmatched bases: 4. The CDR3 runs 13 residues. The CDR3 spells CASSERGLGELFF. CDR3 bases: TGTGCCAGCAGCGAGCGGGGGTTGGGGGAGCTGTTTTTT. The full variable domain, in which reference TRBV7-9 and TRBJ2-2 provide the parts outside the CDR3, is DTGVSQNPRHKITKRGQNVTFRCDPISEHNRLYWYRQTLGQGPEFLTYFQNEAQLEKSRLLSDRFSAERPKGSFSTLEIQRTEQGDSAMYLCASSERGLGELFFGEGSRLTVL.

This chain connects TRBV18 to TRBJ2-6; D is undetermined. The germline V and J ends were trimmed by 3 bases and 1 base, with 4 bases remaining between them. Germline CDR1 is KGHSH and CDR2 is LQKENI. The CDR3 has 14 amino acids. The chain's CDR3 is CASSPRSGANVLTF. CDR3 DNA sequence: TGTGCCAGCTCACCCCGGTCTGGGGCCAACGTCCTGACTTTC.

The V call is TRBV6-5, the J call TRBJ1-3; possible D gene TRBD1, 6 bases. Germline assignment: CDR1 MNHEY and CDR2 SVGAGI. V was clipped by 6 bases and J by 1 base, with 10 bases between them. CDR3 length: 14 amino acids. CDR3 bases: TGTGCCAGCAGCCTCAGGGGATCTGGAAACACCATATATTTT. Its translation: CASSLRGSGNTIYF.

J is TRBJ2-7 and V is TRBV6-5; D not resolved. V lost 5 bases, J lost 4 bases, and 9 bases lay in between. The germline gives CDR1 MNHEY, CDR2 SVGAGI. CDR3 size: 12 residues. This CDR3 is CASSQNMYEQYF. The CDR3 DNA follows: TGTGCCAGCAGTCAGAACATGTACGAGCAGTACTTC.

The V call is TRBV6-5, the J call TRBJ2-1; perhaps TRBD1 as D (5 bases). Deletions cut 6 bases from V and 10 bases from J, with 13 bases between. Germline values: CDR1 MNHEY, CDR2 SVGAGI. The CDR3 is 12 amino acids. The CDR3 nucleotides are TGTGCCAGCAGCCCATTAAGGGGCGAGCAGTTCTTC. Translation: CASSPLRGEQFF.

The chain is built from TRBV5-1 and TRBJ1-2, with D perhaps TRBD1 (6 bases). Germline CDR1 is SGHRS and CDR2 is YFSETQ. Trimming removed 2 bases at V and 1 base at J, with 15 bases between. CDR3 length: 16 amino acids. This CDR3 reads CASSFGQTLYNYGYTF. In DNA, the CDR3 is TGCGCCAGCAGCTTCGGACAGACGTTATATAACTATGGCTACACCTTC. The full variable domain, with the rest looked up from reference TRBV5-1 and TRBJ1-2, is KAGVTQTPRYLIKTRGQQVTLSCSPISGHRSVSWYQQTPGQGLQFLFEYFSETQRNKGNFPGRFSGRQFSNSRSEMNVSTLELGDSALYLCASSFGQTLYNYGYTFGSGTRLTVV.

The V and J genes are TRBV29-1 and TRBJ1-1; 8 positions agree with TRBD1. Looked up from germline, CDR1 is SQVTM and CDR2 is ANQGSEA. The CDR3 covers 12 residues. Trimming at V came to 4 bases and at J to 7 bases, leaving 5 bases not matched to a gene. CDR3 loop: CSVVSDRVEAFF. The CDR3 region has the DNA TGCAGCGTTGTATCGGACAGGGTTGAAGCTTTCTTT.

There are many counts of this clone. The chain uses TRBV5-1 and TRBJ1-1; 9 nucleotides agree with TRBD1. The CDR3 extends over 14 amino acids. The J segment lost 3 bases and the V segment lost 2 bases, leaving 2 bases of the junction unmatched. Germline loops: CDR1 SGHRS, CDR2 YFSETQ. The CDR3 reads CASSLQGADTEAFF. CDR3 DNA sequence: TGCGCCAGCAGCTTACAGGGGGCGGACACTGAAGCTTTCTTT.

The chain recombines TRBV3-1 (or the pseudogene TRBV3-2) with TRBJ1-1; TRBD1 matches 7 bases. This CDR3 spans 15 amino acids. V trimming: 3 bases; J trimming: 3 bases; junction bases outside the gene matches: 7. Germline V gene lookup returns CDR1 LGHDT and CDR2 YNNKEL (reference sequence). The CDR3 here is CASSQQEQGYTEAFF. CDR3 in DNA: TGTGCCAGCAGCCAGCAGGAACAGGGGTACACTGAAGCTTTCTTT.

The chain has TRBV7-2 and TRBJ1-4; 9 bases line up with TRBD1. Germline CDR1 reads SGHTA; CDR2 reads FQGNSA. Trimming removed 1 base from V and 8 bases from J; junction bases left unmatched: 8. CDR3 length equals 16 residues. CDR3 amino acids: CASSLGQGQGIEKLFF. The DNA of the CDR3 is TGTGCCAGCAGCTTAGGGCAGGGACAGGGCATCGAAAAACTGTTTTTT. Using reference TRBV7-2 and TRBJ1-4 for the parts outside the CDR3, the full variable domain is GAGVSQSPSNKVTEKGKDVELRCDPISGHTALYWYRQSLGQGLEFLIYFQGNSAPDKSGLPSDRFSAERTGGSVSTLTIQRTQQEDSAVYLCASSLGQGQGIEKLFFGSGTQLSVL.

The CDR3: CASSPRQGPYEQYF. In nucleotides, the CDR3 is TGTGCCAGCAGCCCCCGACAGGGGCCCTACGAGCAGTACTTC. The chain uses TRBV7-8 and TRBJ2-7; 8 nucleotides align to TRBD1. Losses at the gene ends were 5 bases for V and 2 bases for J; bases not matched to a gene: 5. The CDR3 is made up of 14 amino acids. Germline CDR1 and CDR2: SGHVS and FQNEAQ.

The gene calls are TRBV13 and TRBJ2-1, with 7 bases matching TRBD2. Germline lookup yields CDR1 PRHDT and CDR2 FYEKMQ (reference sequence). J gave up 4 bases and V 3 bases, and 6 bases lay outside the gene matches. This CDR3 comprises 15 residues. The CDR3 loop reads CASSFREVGYNEQFF. Here the CDR3 DNA reads TGTGCCAGCAGCTTTCGGGAGGTAGGATACAATGAGCAGTTCTTC. The entire variable domain, with the rest obtained from reference TRBV13 and TRBJ2-1, is as follows: AAGVIQSPRHLIKEKRETATLKCYPIPRHDTVYWYQQGPGQDPQFLISFYEKMQSDKGSIPDRFSAQQFSDYHSELNMSSLELGDSALYFCASSFREVGYNEQFFGPGTRLTVL.

The V gene is TRBV19, the J gene TRBJ2-1, with a possible D match to TRBD2 (5 bases). Trimming shortened V by 6 bases and J by 9 bases, and 9 bases separated the two germline ends. CDR1 and CDR2 from the germline V gene are LNHDA and SQIVND (reference sequence). The CDR3 is made up of 11 amino acids. CDR3 protein: CASSLGLEQFF. The CDR3 DNA reads as TGTGCCAGTAGCCTCGGACTTGAGCAGTTCTTC.